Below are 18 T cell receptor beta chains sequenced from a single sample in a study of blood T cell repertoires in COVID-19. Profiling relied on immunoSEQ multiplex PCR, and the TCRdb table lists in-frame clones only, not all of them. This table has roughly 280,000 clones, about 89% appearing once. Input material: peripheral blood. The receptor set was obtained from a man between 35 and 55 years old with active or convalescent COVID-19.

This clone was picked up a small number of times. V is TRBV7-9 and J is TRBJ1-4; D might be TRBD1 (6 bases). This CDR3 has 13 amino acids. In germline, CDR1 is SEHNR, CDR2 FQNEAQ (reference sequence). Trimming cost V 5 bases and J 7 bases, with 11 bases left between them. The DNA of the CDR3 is TGTGCCAGCAGCAAGGGACAAGGTGAAAAACTGTTTTTT. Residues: CASSKGQGEKLFF.

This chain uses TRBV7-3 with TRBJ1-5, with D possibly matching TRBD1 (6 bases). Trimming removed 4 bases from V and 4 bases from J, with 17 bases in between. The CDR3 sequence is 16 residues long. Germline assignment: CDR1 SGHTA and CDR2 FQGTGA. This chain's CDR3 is CASSCGFTGINQPQHF. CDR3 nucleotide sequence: TGTGCCAGCAGCTGCGGGTTTACAGGGATAAATCAGCCCCAGCATTTT.

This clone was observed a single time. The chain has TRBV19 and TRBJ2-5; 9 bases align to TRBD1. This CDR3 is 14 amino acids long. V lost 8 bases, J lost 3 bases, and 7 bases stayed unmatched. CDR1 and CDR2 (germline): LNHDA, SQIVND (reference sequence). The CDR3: CASSSRDREETQYF. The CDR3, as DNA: TGTGCCAGTTCCTCCCGGGACAGGGAAGAGACCCAGTACTTC.

CDR3 in amino acids: CASSFLAGTEQFF. Written as DNA, the CDR3 is TGTGCCAGCAGCTTTTTAGCGGGAACTGAGCAGTTCTTC. V usage is TRBV5-6 and J usage is TRBJ2-1, with 8 bases fitting TRBD2. J was trimmed by 9 bases and V by 2 bases; bases with no gene match: 4. CDR3 size: 13 residues. The germline CDR1 and CDR2 sequences are SGHDT and YYEEEE.

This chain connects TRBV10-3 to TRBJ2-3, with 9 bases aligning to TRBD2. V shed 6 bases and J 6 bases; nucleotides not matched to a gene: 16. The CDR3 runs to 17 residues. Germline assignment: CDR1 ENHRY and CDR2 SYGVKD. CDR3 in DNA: TGTGCCATCAGCGAGAAGGGTAGCGGGGGCCCGGAGGATACGCAGTATTTT. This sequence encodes CAISEKGSGGPEDTQYF.

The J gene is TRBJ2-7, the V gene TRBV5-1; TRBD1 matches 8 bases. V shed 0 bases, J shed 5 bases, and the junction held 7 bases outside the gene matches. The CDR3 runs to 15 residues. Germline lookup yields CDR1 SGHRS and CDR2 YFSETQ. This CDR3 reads CASSLGQGFNHEQYF. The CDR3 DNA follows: TGCGCCAGCAGCTTGGGACAGGGGTTTAACCACGAGCAGTACTTC.

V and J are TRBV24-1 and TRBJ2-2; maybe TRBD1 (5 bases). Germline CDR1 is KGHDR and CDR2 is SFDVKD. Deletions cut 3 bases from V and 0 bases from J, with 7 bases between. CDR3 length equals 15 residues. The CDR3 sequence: CATSDPTANTGELFF. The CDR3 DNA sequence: TGTGCCACCAGTGATCCGACAGCGAACACCGGGGAGCTGTTTTTT.

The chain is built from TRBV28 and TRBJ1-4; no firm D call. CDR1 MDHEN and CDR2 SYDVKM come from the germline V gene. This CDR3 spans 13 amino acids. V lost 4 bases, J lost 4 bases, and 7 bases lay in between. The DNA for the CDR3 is TGTGCCAGCAGTTCACAAGATAATGAAAAACTGTTTTTT. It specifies CASSSQDNEKLFF.

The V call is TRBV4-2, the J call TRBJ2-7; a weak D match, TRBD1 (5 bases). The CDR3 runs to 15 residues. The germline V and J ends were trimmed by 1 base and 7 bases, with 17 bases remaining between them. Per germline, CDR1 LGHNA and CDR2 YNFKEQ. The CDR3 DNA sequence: TGTGCCAGCAGCCAAGCGAATCAGGGTGAGGTTGAGCAGTACTTC. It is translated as CASSQANQGEVEQYF.

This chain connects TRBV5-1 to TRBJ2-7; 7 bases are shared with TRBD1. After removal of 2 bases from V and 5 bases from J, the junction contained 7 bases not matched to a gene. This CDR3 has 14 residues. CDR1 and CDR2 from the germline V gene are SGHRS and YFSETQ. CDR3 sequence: CASSFTGVEDEQYF. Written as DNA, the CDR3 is TGCGCCAGCAGCTTCACAGGGGTGGAAGACGAGCAGTACTTC.

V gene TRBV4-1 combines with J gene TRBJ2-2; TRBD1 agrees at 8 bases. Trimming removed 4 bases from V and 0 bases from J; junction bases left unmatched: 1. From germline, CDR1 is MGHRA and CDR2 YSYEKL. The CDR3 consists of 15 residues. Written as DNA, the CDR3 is TGCGCCAGCAGCCGGGGACAGGCGAACACCGGGGAGCTGTTTTTT. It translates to CASSRGQANTGELFF.

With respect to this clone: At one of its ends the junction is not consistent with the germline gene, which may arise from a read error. The CDR3 protein is CARSRRQGSTGELFF. CDR3 DNA: TGCGCCCGCAGCCGGCGGCAGGGGAGCACCGGGGAGCTGTTTTTT. V and J are TRBV4-1 and TRBJ2-2; TRBD1 is a possible D gene (6 bases). Germline lookup yields CDR1 MGHRA and CDR2 YSYEKL. CDR3 length: 15 amino acids.

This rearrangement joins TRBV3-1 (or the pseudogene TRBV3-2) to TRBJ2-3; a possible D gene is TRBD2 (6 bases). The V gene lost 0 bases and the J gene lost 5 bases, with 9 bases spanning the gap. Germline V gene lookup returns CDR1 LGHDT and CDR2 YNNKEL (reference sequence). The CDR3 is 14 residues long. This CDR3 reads CASSQEIGGDTQYF. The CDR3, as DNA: TGTGCCAGCAGCCAAGAAATCGGGGGAGATACGCAGTATTTT.

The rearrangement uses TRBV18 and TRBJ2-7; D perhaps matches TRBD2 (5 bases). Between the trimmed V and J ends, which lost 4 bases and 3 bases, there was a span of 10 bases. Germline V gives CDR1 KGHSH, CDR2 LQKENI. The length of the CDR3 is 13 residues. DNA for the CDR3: TGTGCCAGCTCACGAGGGCCGAACTACGAGCAGTACTTC. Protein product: CASSRGPNYEQYF.

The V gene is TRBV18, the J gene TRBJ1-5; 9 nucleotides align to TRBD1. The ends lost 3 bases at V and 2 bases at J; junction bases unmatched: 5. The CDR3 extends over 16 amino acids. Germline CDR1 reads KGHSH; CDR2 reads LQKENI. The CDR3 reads CASSPRDRVGNQPQHF. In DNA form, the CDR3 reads TGTGCCAGCTCACCTCGGGACAGGGTAGGCAATCAGCCCCAGCATTTT.

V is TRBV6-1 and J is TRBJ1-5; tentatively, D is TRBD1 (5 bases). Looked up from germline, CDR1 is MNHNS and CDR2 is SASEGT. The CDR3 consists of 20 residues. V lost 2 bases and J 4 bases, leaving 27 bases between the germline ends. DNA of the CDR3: TGTGCCAGCAGTGAACTTTCTACCCACCGAAACAGGCTCGGGAATCAGCCCCAGCATTTT. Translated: CASSELSTHRNRLGNQPQHF.

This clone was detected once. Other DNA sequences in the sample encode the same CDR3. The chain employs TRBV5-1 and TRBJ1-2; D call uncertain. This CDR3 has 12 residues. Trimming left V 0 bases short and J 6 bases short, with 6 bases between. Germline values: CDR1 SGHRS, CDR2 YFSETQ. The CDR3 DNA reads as TGCGCCAGCAGCTTGGGGAGGGATGGCTACACCTTC. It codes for CASSLGRDGYTF. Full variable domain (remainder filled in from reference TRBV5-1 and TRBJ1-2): KAGVTQTPRYLIKTRGQQVTLSCSPISGHRSVSWYQQTPGQGLQFLFEYFSETQRNKGNFPGRFSGRQFSNSRSEMNVSTLELGDSALYLCASSLGRDGYTFGSGTRLTVV.

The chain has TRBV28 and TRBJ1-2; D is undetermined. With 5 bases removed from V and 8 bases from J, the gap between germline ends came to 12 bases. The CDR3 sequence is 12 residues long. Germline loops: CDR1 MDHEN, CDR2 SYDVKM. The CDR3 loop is CASSLQTHGYTF. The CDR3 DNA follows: TGTGCCAGCAGTCTTCAGACACACGGCTACACCTTC.